This record covers a single T cell receptor beta chain. This record comes from a study of T cell changes during pregnancy in multiple sclerosis. The CDR3 covers 19 residues. The germline V gene encodes CDR1 MGHRA and CDR2 YSYEKL. Losses at the gene ends were 1 base for V and 4 bases for J; bases not matched to a gene: 16. Sequencing was performed with immunoSEQ multiplex PCR; in TCRdb, only in-frame clones are kept and a portion is missing. The sample records 90,000 to 120,000 clones, around nine tenths being singletons. The receptor was isolated from a female donor with multiple sclerosis, enrolled in a pregnancy study. The chain employs TRBV4-1 and TRBJ2-1; TRBD1 matches at 7 bases. The sequenced sample was peripheral blood, obtained in the second trimester of pregnancy. CDR3: CASSQVGGLTGVIYNEQFF. The CDR3 DNA reads TGCGCCAGCAGCCAAGTAGGTGGGTTAACAGGGGTGATATACAATGAGCAGTTCTTC.